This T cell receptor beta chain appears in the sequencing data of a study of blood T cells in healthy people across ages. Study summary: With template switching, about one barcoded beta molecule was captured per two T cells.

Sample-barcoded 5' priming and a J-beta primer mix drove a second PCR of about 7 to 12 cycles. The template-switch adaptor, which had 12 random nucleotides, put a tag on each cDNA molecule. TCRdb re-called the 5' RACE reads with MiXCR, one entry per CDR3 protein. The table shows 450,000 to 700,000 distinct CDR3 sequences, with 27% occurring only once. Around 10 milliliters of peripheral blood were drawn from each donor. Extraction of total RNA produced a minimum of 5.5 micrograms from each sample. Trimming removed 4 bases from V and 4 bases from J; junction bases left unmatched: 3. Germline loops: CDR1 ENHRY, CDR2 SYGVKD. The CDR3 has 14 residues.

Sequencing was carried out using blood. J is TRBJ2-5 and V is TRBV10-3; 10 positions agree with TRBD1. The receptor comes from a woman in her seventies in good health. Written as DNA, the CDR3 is TGTGCCATCAGTGGGACAGGGGGTCGAGAGACCCAGTACTTC. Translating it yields CAISGTGGRETQYF.